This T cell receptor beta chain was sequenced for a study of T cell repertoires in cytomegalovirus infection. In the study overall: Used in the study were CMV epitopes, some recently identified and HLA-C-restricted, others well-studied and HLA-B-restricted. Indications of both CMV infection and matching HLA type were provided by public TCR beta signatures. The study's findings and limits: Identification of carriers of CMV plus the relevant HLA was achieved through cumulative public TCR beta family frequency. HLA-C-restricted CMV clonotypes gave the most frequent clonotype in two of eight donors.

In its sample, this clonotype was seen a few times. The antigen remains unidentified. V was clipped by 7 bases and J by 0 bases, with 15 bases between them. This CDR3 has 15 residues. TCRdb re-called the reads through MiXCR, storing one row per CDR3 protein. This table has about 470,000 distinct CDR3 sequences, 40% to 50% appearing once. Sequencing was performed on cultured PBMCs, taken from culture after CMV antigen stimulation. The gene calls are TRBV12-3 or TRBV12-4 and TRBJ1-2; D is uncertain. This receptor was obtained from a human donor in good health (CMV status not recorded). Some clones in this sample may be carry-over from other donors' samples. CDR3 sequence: CASKDRVQPNYGYTF. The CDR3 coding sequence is TGTGCCAGCAAAGACCGAGTCCAGCCTAACTATGGCTACACCTTC.